These 24 T cell receptor beta chains share one sample of origin, sequenced in a study of T cell repertoires in cytomegalovirus infection. From the reads, TCRdb called clonotypes with MiXCR, one entry per CDR3 protein. In the table there are about 200,000 distinct CDR3 sequences, 8% to 10% of which are singletons. Sequencing used PBMCs. Source of these receptors: a human donor in good health (CMV status not recorded). Some clones in this sample may be carry-over from other donors' samples.

In its sample, this clonotype was seen a few times. The rearrangement links TRBV6-2 or TRBV6-3 to TRBJ2-1; the match to TRBD2 covers 9 bases. This CDR3 region has 19 residues. V trimming: 7 bases; J trimming: 0 bases; junction bases outside the gene matches: 16. Looked up from germline, CDR1 is MNHEY and CDR2 is SVGEGT. The CDR3 nucleotides read TGTGCCAGCACCCTCCTAGCGGGGCTGGGCAGTAGCTCCTACAATGAGCAGTTCTTC. Translated: CASTLLAGLGSSSYNEQFF.

This clonotype was observed many times. CDR3 nucleotides: TGTGCCAGCACCGCGATCCGGGGAAATCGGGAGACCCAGTACTTC. Amino acid sequence: CASTAIRGNRETQYF. The chain uses TRBV6-2 or TRBV6-3 and TRBJ2-5; a possible D gene is TRBD2 (5 bases). The V end lost 7 bases, the J end lost 5 bases, and 20 bases lay between the germline ends. This CDR3 comprises 15 residues. Per germline, CDR1 MNHEY and CDR2 SVGEGT.

This clonotype was counted ten times or more. The chain combines TRBV12-3 or TRBV12-4 with TRBJ1-2, with D possibly TRBD1 on 6 matching bases. The CDR3 loop spans 16 amino acids. V was cut by 2 bases and J by 7 bases, with 20 bases left in between. This CDR3 reads CASSLRSDSRSPGYTF. The CDR3 bases are TGTGCCAGCAGTTTAAGGTCGGACAGTCGAAGCCCTGGCTACACCTTC.

This clonotype was recorded many times. The chain employs TRBV29-1 and TRBJ1-1, with no clear D. CDR1 SQVTM and CDR2 ANQGSEA come from the germline V gene. The CDR3 covers 11 residues. V was clipped by 7 bases and J by 7 bases, with 13 bases between them. The CDR3 here is CSGSPTDEAFF. The CDR3 nucleotides are TGCAGCGGTAGCCCGACGGATGAAGCTTTCTTT. Full variable domain (remainder filled in from reference TRBV29-1 and TRBJ1-1): SAVISQKPSRDICQRGTSLTIQCQVDSQVTMMFWYRQQPGQSLTLIATANQGSEATYESGFVIDKFPISRPNLTFSTLTVSNMSPEDSSIYLCSGSPTDEAFFGQGTRLTVV.

This clonotype was detected many times. V is TRBV20-1 and J is TRBJ1-5, with D hard to call. V was cut by 5 bases and J by 4 bases, with 18 bases left in between. CDR1 is DFQATT, CDR2 SNEGSKA, per germline (reference sequence). CDR3 size: 15 residues. CDR3 amino acids: CSALPPRGLNQPQHF. CDR3 DNA sequence: TGCAGTGCTTTGCCGCCGCGGGGTTTGAATCAGCCCCAGCATTTT.

This clonotype has at least ten counts. V is TRBV7-2 and J is TRBJ2-2, with 9 nucleotides matching TRBD2. Germline V gene data show CDR1 as SGHTA and CDR2 as FQGNSA. CDR3 length equals 16 residues. Trimming took 5 bases from V and 5 from J; bases not matched to a gene: 9. Here the CDR3 reads CASSPRLADPTGELFF. Here the CDR3 DNA reads TGTGCCAGCAGCCCGCGACTAGCGGACCCGACCGGGGAGCTGTTTTTT.

This clonotype appeared many times. This chain joins TRBV10-3 and TRBJ1-2; TRBD1 is a possible D gene (5 bases). The ends were cut back, 5 bases at V and 1 base at J, with 8 bases in the middle. This CDR3 has 13 amino acids. Looked up from germline, CDR1 is ENHRY and CDR2 is SYGVKD. CDR3 nucleotide sequence: TGTGCCATCAGTCGGGACCGTAACTATGGCTACACCTTC. The encoded protein is CAISRDRNYGYTF.

The chain links TRBV4-3 to TRBJ2-7, with 7 bases that match TRBD1. Trimming cost V 0 bases and J 5 bases; bases outside gene matches: 28. The CDR3 is made up of 22 amino acids. The germline V gene encodes CDR1 LGHNA and CDR2 YSLEER. DNA for the CDR3: TGCGCCAGCAGCCAAGATGTCGGGCACGGGACAGAAAAACCAGGATTGATCGACGAGCAGTACTTC. Translation gives CASSQDVGHGTEKPGLIDEQYF.

This clonotype was detected ten times or more. The chain is built from TRBV19 and TRBJ1-2; 7 bases fit TRBD1. J lost 5 bases, V lost 6 bases, and 6 bases had no gene match. Germline V gene sequence: CDR1 LNHDA, CDR2 SQIVND (reference sequence). The CDR3 runs 13 residues. The CDR3 spells CASSRQGMYGYTF. The CDR3, as DNA: TGTGCCAGTAGCCGACAGGGAATGTATGGCTACACCTTC.

This clonotype was seen ten or more times. The J gene is TRBJ2-1, the V gene TRBV7-2; 8 bases line up with TRBD1. The V gene's germline CDR1 is SGHTA and CDR2 FQGNSA. This CDR3 is built from 15 residues. J was trimmed by 8 bases and V by 5 bases; bases with no gene match: 11. The CDR3 bases are TGTGCCAGCAGCCGACCGGGACAGGTTTTGTATGAGCAGTTCTTC. This codes for CASSRPGQVLYEQFF.

The V gene is TRBV2, the J gene TRBJ2-3; D remains ambiguous. Germline lookup yields CDR1 SNHLY and CDR2 FYNNEI. The V end was cut by 6 bases, the J end by 2 bases, with 9 bases between. CDR3 length: 13 amino acids. The DNA for the CDR3 is TGTGCCAGCAGGAGTTATCTCACAGATACGCAGTATTTT. Its protein is CASRSYLTDTQYF.

This clonotype was counted ten times or more. The rearrangement joins TRBV5-6 to TRBJ2-1; D gene unclear. This CDR3 has 13 residues. Trimming stripped 4 bases from V and 4 bases from J, with 9 bases between. Looked up from germline, CDR1 is SGHDT and CDR2 is YYEEEE. The CDR3 spells CASSLRIYNEQFF. The CDR3 coding sequence is TGTGCCAGCAGCCTCAGGATATACAATGAGCAGTTCTTC.

The sample holds many counts of this clonotype. The V gene is TRBV7-2, the J gene TRBJ2-5; D possibly corresponds to TRBD1 (6 bases). Trimming stripped 3 bases from V and 1 base from J, with 9 bases between. This CDR3 spans 14 amino acids. CDR1 is SGHTA, CDR2 FQGNSA, per germline. The CDR3: CASSFQGTQETQYF. In nucleotides, the CDR3 is TGTGCCAGCAGCTTCCAGGGGACCCAAGAGACCCAGTACTTC.

Many counts were recorded for this clonotype. This chain links TRBV11-2 with TRBJ2-5, with D possibly being TRBD2 (6 bases). Trimming took off 3 bases at V and 4 bases at J, with 9 bases between the two ends. The CDR3 has 13 amino acids. The germline V gene encodes CDR1 SGHAT and CDR2 FQNNGV. As DNA, the CDR3 is TGTGCCAGCAGCTTGGGACTCGGAGAGACCCAGTACTTC. It encodes CASSLGLGETQYF. The whole variable domain, filled in from reference TRBV11-2 and TRBJ2-5, reads EAGVAQSPRYKIIEKRQSVAFWCNPISGHATLYWYQQILGQGPKLLIQFQNNGVVDDSQLPKDRFSAERLKGVDSTLKIQPAKLEDSAVYLCASSLGLGETQYFGPGTRLLVL.

This chain links TRBV4-3 with TRBJ2-7; D is unclear. The V gene lost 2 bases and the J gene lost 6 bases, with 14 bases spanning the gap. CDR1 and CDR2 from the germline V gene are LGHNA and YSLEER. The CDR3 loop spans 14 amino acids. CDR3 sequence (DNA): TGCGCCAGCAGCCAACAACACTCCCAAGGCGAGCAGTACTTC. It is translated as CASSQQHSQGEQYF.

Ten or more counts support this clonotype. The rearrangement uses TRBV7-2 and TRBJ2-3, with 7 bases that match TRBD2. The CDR3 is made up of 15 amino acids. Per the germline V gene, CDR1 is SGHTA and CDR2 is FQGNSA. With 5 bases clipped from V and 0 bases from J, the junction kept 5 bases outside the gene matches. The CDR3 loop is CASSILAQSTDTQYF. Written as DNA, the CDR3 is TGTGCCAGCAGCATACTAGCGCAGAGCACAGATACGCAGTATTTT.

The table lists this clonotype with a few counts. V is TRBV9 and J is TRBJ1-1; a possible D gene is TRBD1 (6 bases). This CDR3 has 14 amino acids. Germline CDR1 and CDR2: SGDLS and YYNGEE. V lost 4 bases and J lost 7, with 17 bases in between. CDR3 region: CASSLLGTPFEAFF. The CDR3 DNA is TGTGCCAGCAGCCTTTTGGGGACACCCTTTGAAGCTTTCTTT.

This clonotype was recorded many times. The chain employs TRBV6-2 or TRBV6-3 and TRBJ2-1, with 8 bases aligning to TRBD1. This CDR3 has 12 amino acids. Looked up from germline, CDR1 is MNHEY and CDR2 is SVGEGT. Unmatched junction bases numbered 0, after V lost 4 bases and J lost 7 bases. The chain's CDR3 is CASSWTGNEQFF. In DNA form, the CDR3 reads TGTGCCAGCAGTTGGACAGGGAATGAGCAGTTCTTC.

This clonotype occurred many times. The chain is built from TRBV4-3 and TRBJ1-1; the D is unclear. The CDR3 is 17 residues long. Trimming took off 0 bases at V and 1 base at J, with 15 bases between the two ends. Germline CDR1 and CDR2: LGHNA and YSLEER. CDR3 sequence reads: CASSQDLGNSPNTEAFF. CDR3 DNA: TGCGCCAGCAGCCAAGATCTGGGTAACAGCCCGAACACTGAAGCTTTCTTT.

This clonotype was observed a few times. An end of the junction does not agree with germline; a read error may underlie this. The chain is built from TRBV19 and TRBJ2-1; TRBD2 matches at 10 bases. Germline V CDR1 and CDR2: LNHDA, SQIVND (reference sequence). The CDR3 spans 16 residues. The CDR3 coding sequence is TGTGCCAGTGGTATTTCAACTAGCGGGGTCTACAATGAGCAGTTCTTC. It yields the protein CASGISTSGVYNEQFF.

This clonotype appeared many times. J is TRBJ2-1 and V is TRBV6-2 or TRBV6-3, with D unresolved. V lost 1 base, J lost 11 bases, and 9 bases lay in between. Per the germline V gene, CDR1 is MNHEY and CDR2 is SVGEGT. The CDR3 sequence is 12 residues long. The CDR3 loop reads CASSYFKGQQFF. CDR3 bases: TGTGCCAGCAGTTACTTTAAAGGCCAGCAGTTCTTC.

This clonotype occurred a few times. This chain joins TRBV6-2 or TRBV6-3 and TRBJ2-1, with 10 bases fitting TRBD2. The CDR3 spans 16 residues. With V trimmed by 0 bases and J by 7 bases, 6 bases remained unmatched. The germline V gene encodes CDR1 MNHEY and CDR2 SVGEGT. CDR3 protein: CASSYSSSGSWNEQFF. The CDR3 DNA reads TGTGCCAGCAGTTACTCGTCTAGCGGGAGCTGGAATGAGCAGTTCTTC.

V and J are TRBV19 and TRBJ1-1; maybe TRBD1 (5 bases). Germline values: CDR1 LNHDA, CDR2 SQIVND (reference sequence). Trimming took 3 bases from V and 2 from J, leaving 10 bases between them. CDR3 length equals 14 residues. CDR3 residues: CASSMGGENTEAFF. CDR3 DNA: TGTGCCAGTAGTATGGGGGGTGAAAACACTGAAGCTTTCTTT.

This clonotype was found many times. The chain couples TRBV19 to TRBJ1-1; TRBD1 matches at 7 bases. Trimming at V came to 6 bases and at J to 4 bases, leaving 8 bases not matched to a gene. Germline CDR1 and CDR2: LNHDA and SQIVND (reference sequence). This CDR3 has 14 residues. CDR3 sequence: CASSLQGLSTEAFF. The CDR3 nucleotides read TGTGCCAGTAGCTTACAGGGGTTAAGCACTGAAGCTTTCTTT.